These 16 T cell receptor beta chains share one sample of origin, sequenced in a study of the immune and genomic landscape of osteosarcoma. Repertoires were generated with immunoSEQ multiplex PCR, while TCRdb's copy carries only in-frame clones and drops some. The sample has some 5,200 clones, 77% seen once; the top ten hold 6.2%. Primary, local recurrence and metastasis osteosarcoma tumors were taken after treatment from poor-prognosis patients. Sequencing used osteosarcoma tumor tissue from the lung. The source is a human donor with osteosarcoma.

The chain uses TRBV6-5 and TRBJ1-2; 7 bases match TRBD1. CDR1 is MNHEY, CDR2 SVGAGI, per germline. This CDR3 has 12 residues. Unmatched junction bases numbered 2, after V lost 6 bases and J lost 4 bases. The CDR3 region is CASSDRAYGYTF. The CDR3 DNA follows: TGTGCCAGCAGCGACAGGGCCTATGGCTACACCTTC.

This chain uses TRBV27 with TRBJ2-7; possibly TRBD1 or TRBD2 for D (5 bases each). Per the germline V gene, CDR1 is MNHEY and CDR2 is SMNVEV (reference sequence). The CDR3 runs to 15 residues. The ends were cut back, 8 bases at V and 7 bases at J, with 24 bases in the middle. Here the CDR3 DNA reads TGTGCCAGCGGCTCGGGACCACTCGAGGGTCGGGAGCAGTACTTC. Translated, it gives CASGSGPLEGREQYF.

This chain uses TRBV30 with TRBJ2-7, with a tentative D call TRBD1 (6 bases). This CDR3 region has 13 residues. Germline values: CDR1 GTSNPN, CDR2 SVGIG (reference sequence). Trimming stripped 8 bases from V and 4 bases from J, with 18 bases between. The CDR3 nucleotides are TGTGCCAGAGGTCGGGCAGGGGCTTACGAGCAGTACTTC. Translating gives CARGRAGAYEQYF.

The chain uses TRBV6-5 and TRBJ2-3; 7 bases are shared with TRBD2. The CDR3 contains 15 residues. The V gene's germline CDR1 is MNHEY and CDR2 SVGAGI. J gave up 1 base and V 7 bases, and 8 bases lay outside the gene matches. In nucleotides, the CDR3 is TGTGCCAGCAACCGGGCGGGAGCAGGCACAGATACGCAGTATTTT. It translates to CASNRAGAGTDTQYF.

CDR3 loop: CASSSEAEGRNTEAFF. CDR3 coding DNA: TGTGCCAGCTCATCAGAAGCTGAGGGTAGGAACACTGAAGCTTTCTTT. The chain combines TRBV18 with TRBJ1-1; D is undetermined. CDR1 is KGHSH and CDR2 is LQKENI in the germline V gene. The germline V and J ends were trimmed by 5 bases and 1 base, with 17 bases remaining between them. CDR3 length equals 16 residues. Complete variable domain (other parts from reference TRBV18 and TRBJ1-1): NAGVMQNPRHLVRRRGQEARLRCSPMKGHSHVYWYRQLPEEGLKFMVYLQKENIIDESGMPKERFSAEFPKEGPSILRIQQVVRGDSAAYFCASSSEAEGRNTEAFFGQGTRLTVV.

The chain carries TRBV18 and TRBJ1-2, with TRBD1 matching 8 bases. J was trimmed by 3 bases and V by 3 bases; bases with no gene match: 3. This CDR3 has 14 residues. Per the germline V gene, CDR1 is KGHSH and CDR2 is LQKENI. For the CDR3, the DNA is TGTGCCAGCTCACCGGGACAGGAATACTATGGCTACACCTTC. Translation gives CASSPGQEYYGYTF.

The V call is TRBV7-9, the J call TRBJ2-5; D is uncertain. Deletions cut 6 bases from V and 5 bases from J, with 16 bases between. The germline V gene encodes CDR1 SEHNR and CDR2 FQNEAQ (reference sequence). The CDR3 loop spans 14 amino acids. DNA for the CDR3: TGTGCCAGCAGTTTTGGAAGGTCTGTCGAGACCCAGTACTTC. It translates to CASSFGRSVETQYF.

This chain uses TRBV5-1 with TRBJ2-2, with a weak D call TRBD2 (6 bases). V was pared by 6 bases and J by 5 bases, with 17 bases between. The CDR3 sequence is 15 residues long. The germline CDR1 and CDR2 sequences are SGHRS and YFSETQ. The CDR3 nucleotides read TGCGCCAGCACGAACCGGGACTCACGGACCGGGGAGCTGTTTTTT. It is translated as CASTNRDSRTGELFF. The whole variable domain, filled in from reference TRBV5-1 and TRBJ2-2, reads KAGVTQTPRYLIKTRGQQVTLSCSPISGHRSVSWYQQTPGQGLQFLFEYFSETQRNKGNFPGRFSGRQFSNSRSEMNVSTLELGDSALYLCASTNRDSRTGELFFGEGSRLTVL.

The table lists this clone with a few counts. This chain joins TRBV2 and TRBJ1-2; D remains ambiguous. Germline loops: CDR1 SNHLY, CDR2 FYNNEI. With 3 bases removed from V and 4 bases from J, the gap between germline ends came to 9 bases. The CDR3 consists of 13 residues. CDR3 DNA sequence: TGTGCCAGCAGTGAGAGGCAGGTCTATGGCTACACCTTC. Translating gives CASSERQVYGYTF.

The rearrangement uses TRBV6-1 and TRBJ1-5; D ambiguous. Trimming pared 2 bases from V and 2 bases from J, leaving 7 bases between. The CDR3 is 14 residues long. The germline V gene has CDR1 MNHNS and CDR2 SASEGT. CDR3 region: CASSEFGGNQPQHF. The DNA of the CDR3 is TGTGCCAGCAGTGAATTCGGGGGCAATCAGCCCCAGCATTTT.

J is TRBJ2-4 and V is TRBV27; D may be TRBD2 (6 bases). V was shortened by 3 bases and J by 8 bases, with 11 bases between the two germline ends. This CDR3 comprises 13 residues. CDR1 is MNHEY, CDR2 SMNVEV, per germline (reference sequence). The CDR3 coding sequence is TGTGCCAGCAGTTTTTCGGGGGTTGACATTCAGTACTTC. This gives the protein CASSFSGVDIQYF.

This clone is large within its sample. Other DNA sequences in the sample encode the same CDR3. This chain connects TRBV7-8 to TRBJ2-7; TRBD1 matches 7 bases. This CDR3 has 15 amino acids. J lost 0 bases, V lost 5 bases, and 7 bases had no gene match. Per germline, CDR1 SGHVS and CDR2 FQNEAQ. The CDR3 loop reads CASSPRQGPSYEQYF. In nucleotides, the CDR3 is TGTGCCAGCAGCCCACGACAGGGACCCTCCTACGAGCAGTACTTC.

In this sample, this clone turned up a few times. This chain connects TRBV11-3 to TRBJ2-1, with D unclear. The CDR3 loop spans 15 amino acids. The germline CDR1 and CDR2 sequences are SGHNT and YENEEA. Trimming took off 0 bases at V and 0 bases at J, with 6 bases between the two ends. The CDR3 region is CASSLETSSYNEQFF. The DNA for the CDR3 is TGTGCCAGCAGCTTAGAGACGAGCTCCTACAATGAGCAGTTCTTC.

The chain uses TRBV19 and TRBJ1-2; TRBD1 agrees at 9 bases. V gave up 9 bases and J gave up 12 bases; unmatched junction bases: 17. Germline CDR1 LNHDA, CDR2 SQIVND (reference sequence). The CDR3 is 14 amino acids. The CDR3 reads CASQSRDRVGVDTF. As DNA, the CDR3 is TGTGCCAGCCAATCCCGGGACAGGGTAGGTGTCGACACCTTC.

V is TRBV7-3 and J is TRBJ1-1; D not certain. The V end was cut by 2 bases, the J end by 0 bases, with 4 bases between. The length of the CDR3 is 13 residues. Germline V CDR1 and CDR2: SGHTA, FQGTGA. CDR3 sequence reads: CASSLYMNTEAFF. In nucleotides, the CDR3 is TGTGCCAGCAGCTTATATATGAACACTGAAGCTTTCTTT.

V gene TRBV30 combines with J gene TRBJ2-7; perhaps D is TRBD1 or TRBD2 (6 bases each). The CDR3 totals 13 residues. With 0 bases removed from V and 2 bases from J, the gap between germline ends came to 8 bases. Germline V CDR1 and CDR2: GTSNPN, SVGIG (reference sequence). The CDR3 loop is CAWSVRGAYEQYF. CDR3 coding DNA: TGTGCCTGGAGTGTAAGGGGGGCCTACGAGCAGTACTTC.